The present T cell receptor (beta chain) was sequenced within a study of cytomegalovirus exposure and HLA in healthy donors. While the first cohort had 600 to 800 subjects, the donors belonged to the separate validation cohort of 100 to 150 subjects. Libraries were prepared by immunoSEQ multiplex PCR; TCRdb keeps only in-frame clonotypes and omits some of them. The top ten clones hold 7% to 9% of a sample with about 140,000 clones, roughly 88% of them seen once. Germline values: CDR1 MDHEN, CDR2 SYDVKM. The CDR3 has 15 amino acids. Deletions cut 5 bases from V and 6 bases from J, with 17 bases between. Study conclusions and caveats: The study found most TCR sequences rare, yet found some public TCRs in many donors. TCR beta chains numbering some 160 were designated cytomegalovirus-associated.

About this clone: What it binds is not known.

V and J are TRBV28 and TRBJ1-3, with D unclear. Sequenced material: PBMCs. This TCR was recovered from a woman younger than 30 in good health and CMV-seropositive. The CDR3, as DNA: TGTGCCAGCAGTCCCCTCGGACTGGCCGTAAACACCATATATTTT. This sequence encodes CASSPLGLAVNTIYF.